This is a list of T cell receptor beta chains from one sample in a study of shared clonotypes between healthy human individuals. Some clones are missing from TCRdb's copy, which holds only in-frame ones; the method was immunoSEQ multiplex PCR. The repertoire holds approximately 720,000 clones, with roughly nine tenths as singletons. The specimen sequenced was naive CD8+ T cells sorted from blood. The source is a man aged 25 to 40 in good health. The CDR3 runs from the conserved cysteine through the conserved F or W. The D gene is left open where the match is weak. Some rows have no size entry. The others give once, few or many, or a class for an expanded clone.

CDR3 protein	CDR3 DNA	J gene	V gene	clone size	D gene
CASSFEAPRATLPNNEQFF	TGTGCCAGCAGTTTCGAAGCCCCCAGGGCTACCCTACCCAACAATGAGCAGTTCTTC	TRBJ2-1	TRBV28	NA	NA
CASSYRVGNQPQHF	TGTGCCAGCAGTTACCGGGTGGGCAATCAGCCCCAGCATTTT	TRBJ1-5	TRBV6-5	NA	NA
CASSRGGEQYF	TGTGCCAGCAGCAGGGGAGGGGAGCAGTACTTC	TRBJ2-7	TRBV6-1	NA	NA
CASSLVQGETGELFF	TGTGCCAGCAGCTTGGTACAGGGAGAGACCGGGGAGCTGTTTTTT	TRBJ2-2	TRBV5-6	few	NA
CASSPGVSGTYEQYF	TGCGCCAGCAGCCCCGGCGTTAGCGGGACCTACGAGCAGTACTTC	TRBJ2-7	TRBV4-1	NA	TRBD2
CASSTDLGLDTQYF	TGTGCCAGCAGTACAGACCTAGGGCTTGATACGCAGTATTTT	TRBJ2-3	TRBV27	NA	NA
CASSLQGLTRNEQYF	TGTGCCAGCAGTTTACAGGGGCTAACCCGAAACGAGCAGTACTTC	TRBJ2-7	TRBV28	NA	NA
CASSIGHPNTEAFF	TGTGCCAGCAGCATAGGACACCCGAATACTGAAGCTTTCTTT	TRBJ1-1	TRBV5-5	NA	NA
CASSQEWFNEQFF	TGCGCCAGCAGCCAGGAATGGTTCAATGAGCAGTTCTTC	TRBJ2-1	TRBV4-3	NA	NA
CATRGFGFNEQFF	TGTGCCACCAGGGGATTCGGGTTCAATGAGCAGTTCTTC	TRBJ2-1	TRBV19	NA	NA
CASRRGARGSYEQYF	TGTGCCAGCAGACGGGGGGCCAGGGGATCCTACGAGCAGTACTTC	TRBJ2-7	TRBV27	NA	NA
CASSLDYSYNEQFF	TGTGCCAGCAGTTTGGACTACTCCTACAATGAGCAGTTCTTC	TRBJ2-1	TRBV6-5	NA	NA
CASNVHPEGDEKLFF	TGTGCCAGCAACGTCCATCCCGAAGGGGATGAAAAACTGTTTTTT	TRBJ1-4	TRBV7-9	NA	NA
CASSERGADTQYF	TGTGCCAGCAGTGAAAGAGGTGCAGATACGCAGTATTTT	TRBJ2-3	TRBV6-1	NA	NA
CASSQGGSPEAFF	TGCGCCAGCAGCCAAGGAGGCAGCCCTGAAGCTTTCTTT	TRBJ1-1	TRBV4-1	NA	NA
CASSLPWTDPDNYGYTF	TGTGCCAGCAGCTTACCCTGGACAGACCCCGATAACTATGGCTACACCTTC	TRBJ1-2	TRBV7-9	NA	NA